Below, 20 T cell receptor beta chains from the same sample are listed, as sequenced in a study of blood T cell repertoires in COVID-19. Only in-frame clones appear in the TCRdb table, and some are missing; sequencing was by immunoSEQ multiplex PCR. The sample holds about 48,000 clones, about nine tenths seen once. The sample consisted of peripheral blood. The source is a woman over 75 with acute or convalescent COVID-19.

The chain joins TRBV2 to TRBJ1-5; D might be TRBD1 (5 bases). The germline V and J ends were trimmed by 0 bases and 6 bases, with 12 bases remaining between them. The CDR3 is made up of 15 amino acids. Germline CDR1 and CDR2: SNHLY and FYNNEI. CDR3 coding DNA: TGTGCCAGCAGTGAAGCAAGGGGCGCCGGTCAGCCCCAGCATTTT. It is translated as CASSEARGAGQPQHF.

V is TRBV30 and J is TRBJ1-1; the D is unclear. Germline CDR1 GTSNPN, CDR2 SVGIG (reference sequence). Trimming took off 2 bases at V and 5 bases at J, with 15 bases between the two ends. CDR3 length: 14 amino acids. The CDR3: CAWSPLTAGTEAFF. CDR3 nucleotides: TGTGCCTGGAGTCCACTTACGGCGGGGACTGAAGCTTTCTTT.

The chain links TRBV30 to TRBJ2-7, with 7 nucleotides matching TRBD2. CDR1 and CDR2 from the germline V gene are GTSNPN and SVGIG (reference sequence). The CDR3 covers 14 residues. V was clipped by 0 bases and J by 5 bases; unmatched bases: 7. DNA for the CDR3: TGTGCCTGGAGTGTAGGCGGGGGAGCTCACGAGCAGTACTTC. Amino acids: CAWSVGGGAHEQYF.

The chain recombines TRBV24-1 with TRBJ1-5, with D perhaps TRBD1 (6 bases). Germline loops: CDR1 KGHDR, CDR2 SFDVKD. The CDR3 is 14 amino acids. The V end was cut by 9 bases, the J end by 0 bases, with 11 bases between. The CDR3 DNA follows: TGTGCCACCCTTCCGGGACATAGCAATCAGCCCCAGCATTTT. Translating it yields CATLPGHSNQPQHF.

This clone was seen a single time. The CDR3 is CASSGQNSGNTIYF. The CDR3, as DNA: TGTGCCAGCAGTGGACAGAATTCTGGAAACACCATATATTTT. The chain carries TRBV6-6 and TRBJ1-3; possibly TRBD1 for D (6 bases). Germline loops: CDR1 MNHNY, CDR2 SVGAGI (reference sequence). The CDR3 sequence is 14 residues long. V lost 5 bases and J lost 1, with 9 bases in between.

In this sample, this clone turned up once. V and J are TRBV4-1 and TRBJ2-3, with 9 bases lining up with TRBD2. The trim removed 1 base at V and 2 bases at J, leaving 7 bases unmatched. The length of the CDR3 is 17 residues. Germline CDR1 MGHRA, CDR2 YSYEKL. The CDR3 nucleotides read TGCGCCAGCAGCCAAGCGACAGCGGGGGGCTTCACAGATACGCAGTATTTT. The encoded protein is CASSQATAGGFTDTQYF.

The gene calls are TRBV30 and TRBJ2-3, with 7 nucleotides matching TRBD1. The CDR3 loop spans 15 amino acids. CDR1 and CDR2 (germline): GTSNPN, SVGIG (reference sequence). The junction had 9 bases not matched to a gene; V was cut back by 0 bases and J by 6 bases. DNA of the CDR3: TGTGCCTGGAGTGTGGGGCAGGGGGTACCGGATACGCAGTATTTT. Its translation is CAWSVGQGVPDTQYF.

This clone was observed once. V gene TRBV18 combines with J gene TRBJ1-1; 7 bases line up with TRBD1. The CDR3 covers 15 residues. CDR1 and CDR2 (germline): KGHSH, LQKENI. V shed 2 bases and J 1 base; nucleotides not matched to a gene: 4. Here the CDR3 reads CASSPEAGGNTEAFF. CDR3 nucleotides: TGTGCCAGCTCACCAGAGGCAGGGGGGAACACTGAAGCTTTCTTT.

This clone has just one count. V and J are TRBV11-3 and TRBJ2-3; 8 bases agree with TRBD1. Germline assignment: CDR1 SGHNT and CDR2 YENEEA. V lost 1 base and J lost 4; bases outside the gene matches: 4. The CDR3 has 15 amino acids. The CDR3 DNA reads TGTGCCAGCAGCTTAGGGCAGGGGGCAGCAGATACGCAGTATTTT. It encodes CASSLGQGAADTQYF.

J is TRBJ1-4 and V is TRBV2; 7 positions agree with TRBD1. This CDR3 spans 15 amino acids. V lost 2 bases, J lost 5 bases, and 5 bases stayed unmatched. Germline CDR1 and CDR2: SNHLY and FYNNEI. The CDR3 DNA follows: TGTGCCAGCAGTGAACAGGGACAGCCGAATGAAAAACTGTTTTTT. Translated, it gives CASSEQGQPNEKLFF. Full variable domain (remainder filled in from reference TRBV2 and TRBJ1-4): EPEVTQTPSHQVTQMGQEVILRCVPISNHLYFYWYRQILGQKVEFLVSFYNNEISEKSEIFDDQFSVERPDGSNFTLKIRSTKLEDSAMYFCASSEQGQPNEKLFFGSGTQLSVL.

The chain uses TRBV30 and TRBJ2-7; D gene unclear. This CDR3 is 12 amino acids long. Germline V gives CDR1 GTSNPN, CDR2 SVGIG (reference sequence). The V end was cut by 2 bases, the J end by 2 bases, with 7 bases between. CDR3 sequence (DNA): TGTGCCTGGAGTTCTAGTGCCTACGAGCAGTACTTC. It translates to CAWSSSAYEQYF.

The chain employs TRBV6-5 and TRBJ2-3; 7 positions agree with TRBD1. The CDR3 length is 14 residues. V shed 5 bases and J 4 bases; nucleotides not matched to a gene: 6. Germline CDR1 reads MNHEY; CDR2 reads SVGAGI. CDR3 sequence (DNA): TGTGCCAGCAGTCTTGACAGGGTTTCAGATACGCAGTATTTT. It encodes CASSLDRVSDTQYF.

This chain joins TRBV18 and TRBJ2-5, with D hard to call. Trimming took off 3 bases at V and 3 bases at J, with 11 bases between the two ends. Germline CDR1 is KGHSH and CDR2 is LQKENI. The CDR3 covers 14 residues. The CDR3 loop is CASSPKSTKETQYF. The CDR3 bases are TGTGCCAGCTCACCGAAAAGTACTAAAGAGACCCAGTACTTC.

This clone showed up just once. This rearrangement joins TRBV9 to TRBJ1-4; TRBD1 aligns across 11 bases. Looked up from germline, CDR1 is SGDLS and CDR2 is YYNGEE. The CDR3 consists of 17 residues. V lost 3 bases, J lost 1 base, and 5 bases stayed unmatched. CDR3 in DNA: TGTGCCAGCAGCGGCGGACAGGGGGCTGGAACTAATGAAAAACTGTTTTTT. It codes for CASSGGQGAGTNEKLFF.

The chain has TRBV6-5 and TRBJ1-6; 11 nucleotides line up with TRBD1. V lost 9 bases and J lost 13; bases outside the gene matches: 2. This CDR3 is built from 11 residues. Germline CDR1 and CDR2: MNHEY and SVGAGI. The CDR3 nucleotides read TGTGCCAGGGGGACAGGGGGGCCCCTCCACTTT. This encodes CARGTGGPLHF.

The J gene is TRBJ2-1, the V gene TRBV14; possibly TRBD1 for D (5 bases). CDR3 length: 11 amino acids. CDR1 SGHDN and CDR2 FVKESK come from the germline V gene. V was clipped by 8 bases and J by 9 bases, with 11 bases between them. The DNA of the CDR3 is TGTGCCAGCTCCAGGGTAGGTGAGCAGTTCTTC. This gives the protein CASSRVGEQFF.

The chain is built from TRBV3-1 (or the pseudogene TRBV3-2) and TRBJ2-5, with a weak D call TRBD2 (5 bases). The V and J ends lost 0 bases and 8 bases respectively, with 16 bases between them. The germline V gene encodes CDR1 LGHDT and CDR2 YNNKEL (reference sequence). The CDR3 extends over 15 amino acids. The CDR3 DNA is TGTGCCAGCAGCCAAGATCGGCTTGGATCGGGAACCCAGTACTTC. Translating it yields CASSQDRLGSGTQYF.

The chain employs TRBV30 and TRBJ2-3, with 8 bases matching TRBD2. Unmatched junction bases numbered 1, after V lost 2 bases and J lost 0 bases. CDR3 size: 14 residues. CDR1 is GTSNPN, CDR2 SVGIG, per germline (reference sequence). The CDR3 DNA follows: TGTGCCTGGAGTTCGGGGGGGAGCACAGATACGCAGTATTTT. Its translation: CAWSSGGSTDTQYF.

The rearrangement uses TRBV2 and TRBJ2-1; D is unresolved. Deletions cut 6 bases from V and 1 base from J, with 13 bases between. In germline, CDR1 is SNHLY, CDR2 FYNNEI. The CDR3 contains 15 residues. CDR3 nucleotides: TGTGCCAGCAGGACTGATTCCGGGTCCTACAATGAGCAGTTCTTC. This codes for CASRTDSGSYNEQFF.

V gene TRBV6-5 combines with J gene TRBJ2-7, with 9 bases identical to TRBD1. This CDR3 region has 13 residues. J gave up 10 bases and V 3 bases, and 7 bases lay outside the gene matches. From germline, CDR1 is MNHEY and CDR2 SVGAGI. CDR3 DNA: TGTGCCAGCAGTTATTCCGGGACAGGGATTCAGTACTTC. This codes for CASSYSGTGIQYF.